The sequence of this T cell receptor beta chain was determined in a study of tumor and adjacent non-tumor tissue in lung cancer. Across the study: Samples averaged around 4 million productive TCRbeta reads each. Overall study results and limits: Higher tumor TCR diversity was associated with shorter survival.

A modified ARM-PCR protocol with three rounds of nested PCR amplified TCRbeta. One entry per CDR3 protein results from TCRdb running MiXCR on the multiplex PCR reads. Among 70,000 to 90,000 distinct CDR3 sequences, about two thirds were seen once, and the ten largest hold approximately 30%. There are 13 residues in the CDR3. CDR1 is DFQATT, CDR2 SNEGSKA, per germline (reference sequence). This sample's RNA came from whole unsorted tissue. This non-tumor lung sample came from over 3 cm beyond the tumor edge. To note about this clonotype: Its antigen is undetermined. Relative to the germline gene, one junction end is altered; a read error may explain this.

Material: distant non-tumor lung tissue. The V gene is TRBV20-1, the J gene TRBJ1-1; 9 nucleotides align to TRBD1. The TCR originated in a woman between 45 and 65 years old with non-small cell lung cancer. CDR3 region: CSTSGQGRTEAFF. CDR3 DNA: TGCAGTACCAGCGGACAGGGGCGCACTGAAGCTTTCTTC.